The sequence of this T cell receptor beta chain was determined in a study of untreated major depressive disorder. Overall study results and limits: TRBV05-01 (Vbeta 5.1) usage was higher in CD4+ T cells of depressed patients than controls.

With regard to this clone: Its antigen is still unknown.

The CDR3 has 13 amino acids. The germline gives CDR1 SGHTA, CDR2 FQGTGA. Trimming removed 4 bases at V and 8 bases at J, with 11 bases between. Donors lacked major illness, comorbidities, regular medication, drug use, or heavy drinking. Typically 90% to 95% of enriched cells were CD4+. The table came from immunoSEQ multiplex PCR; TCRdb's copy has only in-frame clones and leaves some out. The repertoire holds about 25,000 clones, about 91% seen once, with roughly 0.72% in the top ten. Sequencing input: CD4+ T cells from PBMCs. The chain is built from TRBV7-3 and TRBJ1-4, with unresolved D. The receptor comes from a woman aged 25 to 39 with major depressive disorder. CDR3 loop: CASSSTDGEKLFF. The CDR3 nucleotides are TGTGCCAGCAGCTCAACGGATGGGGAAAAACTGTTTTTT.